This TCR beta chain was sequenced during a study of control samples from healthy donors and cancer patients. Sequencing used immunoSEQ multiplex PCR; TCRdb keeps in-frame clones, though not all of them. This table has roughly 130,000 clones, about 93% appearing once. Sequenced: PBMCs. This clonotype originated in a man in his fifties with head and neck cancer.

The CDR3 spells CASSVTSGSYNEQFF. The DNA of the CDR3 is TGTGCCAGCAGCGTAACTTCAGGCTCCTACAATGAGCAGTTCTTC. This chain uses TRBV9 with TRBJ2-1; no definite D call. Germline CDR1 reads SGDLS; CDR2 reads YYNGEE. This CDR3 has 15 amino acids. The germline V and J ends were trimmed by 1 base and 0 bases, with 8 bases remaining between them.